The 12 T cell receptor beta chains reported below all come from one sample, sequenced in a study of sequential checkpoint blockade in melanoma. Produced via immunoSEQ multiplex PCR; TCRdb's table is partial and in-frame only. This table holds approximately 14,000 clones, more than 65% found once. Treatment meaning: randomized to nivolumab then ipilimumab (arm A) or the reverse (arm B). This specimen consisted of CD8+ T cells sorted from blood (inferred from file names), obtained from a patient given nivolumab and ipilimumab in sequence. These receptors were taken from a human donor with melanoma.

CDR3 amino acids: CASNLHGTSGRFVYEQYF. CDR3 nucleotides: TGTGCCAGCAACTTACACGGGACTAGCGGTCGTTTCGTATACGAGCAGTACTTC. The chain couples TRBV28 to TRBJ2-7; TRBD2 matches 11 bases. CDR1 MDHEN and CDR2 SYDVKM come from the germline V gene. The CDR3 loop spans 18 amino acids. J gave up 4 bases and V 7 bases, and 18 bases lay outside the gene matches.

The CDR3 DNA reads TGTGCCACCAGCGGGGCGACAGGGGAGGTCGGGGAGCTGTTTTTT. Translation: CATSGATGEVGELFF. V gene TRBV15 combines with J gene TRBJ2-2, with TRBD1 matching 8 bases. This CDR3 spans 15 amino acids. The V gene end was trimmed by 5 bases and the J gene end by 7 bases; junction bases not matched to a gene: 9. The germline V gene encodes CDR1 LNHNV and CDR2 YYDKDF (reference sequence).

The count of this clone is one. The CDR3 nucleotides read TGTGCCAGCAGCTTACAGGGCCCGACAGATACGCAGTATTTT. Translating gives CASSLQGPTDTQYF. The chain has TRBV7-2 and TRBJ2-3; weak D call: TRBD1 (5 bases). V gave up 2 bases and J gave up 3 bases, with 9 bases separating them. The CDR3 runs to 14 residues. Germline V gene data show CDR1 as SGHTA and CDR2 as FQGNSA.

The V gene is TRBV30, the J gene TRBJ2-7; no reliable D call. CDR1 and CDR2 (germline): GTSNPN, SVGIG (reference sequence). This CDR3 spans 12 amino acids. Between the trimmed V and J ends, which lost 1 base and 3 bases, there was a span of 7 bases. The CDR3 sequence: CAWSGPNYEQYF. CDR3 sequence (DNA): TGTGCCTGGAGTGGGCCCAACTACGAGCAGTACTTC.

The chain links TRBV7-8 to TRBJ1-1, with D hard to call. V lost 1 base and J 8 bases, leaving 11 bases between the germline ends. This CDR3 region has 13 residues. Germline CDR1 and CDR2: SGHVS and FQNEAQ. The CDR3 DNA reads TGTGCCAGCAGCTTAGGACTACGGACGGAAGCTTTCTTT. Amino acid sequence: CASSLGLRTEAFF.

The V gene is TRBV4-3, the J gene TRBJ2-2; the D gene is possibly TRBD1 (5 bases). CDR3 length: 17 residues. V was clipped by 0 bases and J by 4 bases, with 15 bases between them. Germline V gene data show CDR1 as LGHNA and CDR2 as YSLEER. CDR3 loop: CASSQDGADKTTGELFF. The DNA for the CDR3 is TGCGCCAGCAGCCAAGATGGGGCGGACAAGACCACCGGGGAGCTGTTTTTT.

The chain employs TRBV6-5 and TRBJ2-2; D gene unclear. The V and J ends lost 0 bases and 4 bases respectively, with 12 bases between them. Germline CDR1 reads MNHEY; CDR2 reads SVGAGI. The CDR3 is 16 residues long. This chain's CDR3 is CASSYSMAEPTGELFF. The CDR3 region has the DNA TGTGCCAGCAGTTACTCGATGGCAGAACCCACCGGGGAGCTGTTTTTT.

This chain joins TRBV5-5 and TRBJ1-6, with D tentatively TRBD1 (5 bases). There are 17 residues in the CDR3. The V and J ends lost 2 bases and 5 bases respectively, with 17 bases between them. CDR1 and CDR2 (germline): SGHKS, YYEKEE (reference sequence). CDR3 DNA: TGTGCCAGCAGCTTTGAGGACCGGACACTTAATAATTCACCCCTCCACTTT. It translates to CASSFEDRTLNNSPLHF.

This clone was seen only once. The chain uses TRBV19 and TRBJ2-2; TRBD1 agrees at 7 bases. The germline CDR1 and CDR2 sequences are LNHDA and SQIVND (reference sequence). The CDR3 consists of 18 residues. The V gene end was trimmed by 6 bases and the J gene end by 7 bases; junction bases not matched to a gene: 20. CDR3 sequence reads: CASSFYSYDREVGGELFF. CDR3 DNA: TGTGCCAGTAGCTTCTACTCCTACGACAGGGAAGTGGGCGGGGAGCTGTTTTTT.

The V gene is TRBV10-3, the J gene TRBJ2-7, with 7 bases matching TRBD1. From germline, CDR1 is ENHRY and CDR2 SYGVKD. V shed 0 bases, J shed 1 base, and the junction held 9 bases outside the gene matches. The CDR3 contains 17 residues. The CDR3 nucleotides read TGTGCCATCAGTGAGTCCCTCAGGGGGTTATTATCCTACGAGCAGTACTTC. It encodes CAISESLRGLLSYEQYF.

The chain is built from TRBV4-1 and TRBJ2-1, with 12 bases aligning to TRBD2. V lost 3 bases and J lost 8; bases outside the gene matches: 8. The CDR3 covers 16 residues. Germline lookup yields CDR1 MGHRA and CDR2 YSYEKL. In DNA, the CDR3 is TGCGCCAGCAGCCAGCGACTAGCGGGAGAATTGTATGAGCAGTTCTTC. It translates to CASSQRLAGELYEQFF.

The genes are TRBV2 and TRBJ2-7, with no clear D. CDR1 is SNHLY and CDR2 is FYNNEI in the germline V gene. Trimming took 7 bases from V and 0 from J, leaving 7 bases between them. This CDR3 comprises 12 residues. The CDR3 nucleotides read TGTGCCAGCACCCCAAACTCCTACGAGCAGTACTTC. Translated: CASTPNSYEQYF.